This TCR beta chain is drawn from a study of CD8 T cells in ankylosing spondylitis. Whole-study results and caveats: A TCR beta motif made of fewer than 10 highly homologous variants seemed typical of ankylosing spondylitis blood.

Generation of TCR beta libraries employed quantitative 5'-RACE incorporating molecular barcodes. MiXCR, applied by TCRdb to the 5' RACE reads, yields one record per CDR3 protein. This table has fewer than 200,000 distinct CDR3 sequences, roughly 10% appearing once. Deletions cut 3 bases from V and 0 bases from J, with 9 bases between. CDR1 and CDR2 (germline): MNHEY, SMNVEV (reference sequence). The CDR3 is 15 residues long. This clonotype showed up just a few times. Its specificity is unknown. The receptor's source is a female donor with ankylosing spondylitis or in good health (not recorded which). Sequenced input: blood, either unsorted or a sorted T cell fraction (not recorded which). The chain links TRBV27 to TRBJ2-1; D possibly corresponds to TRBD2 (5 bases). CDR3 loop: CASSFRLSSYNEQFF. CDR3 bases: TGTGCCAGCAGTTTTCGACTAAGCTCCTACAATGAGCAGTTCTTC.